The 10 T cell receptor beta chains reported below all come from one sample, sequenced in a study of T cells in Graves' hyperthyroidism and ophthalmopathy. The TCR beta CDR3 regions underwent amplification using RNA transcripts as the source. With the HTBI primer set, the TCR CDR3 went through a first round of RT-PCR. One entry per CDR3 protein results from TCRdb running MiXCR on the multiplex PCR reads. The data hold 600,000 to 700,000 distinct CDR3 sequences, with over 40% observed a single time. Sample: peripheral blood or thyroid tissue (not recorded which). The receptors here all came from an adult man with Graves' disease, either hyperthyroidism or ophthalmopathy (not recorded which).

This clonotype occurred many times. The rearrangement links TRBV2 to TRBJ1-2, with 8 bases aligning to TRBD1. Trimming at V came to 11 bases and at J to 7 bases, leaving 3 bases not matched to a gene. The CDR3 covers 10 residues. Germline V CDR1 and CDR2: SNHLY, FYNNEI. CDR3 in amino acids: CAARGLGYTF. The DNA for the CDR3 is TGTGCCGCCAGGGGGCTTGGCTACACCTTC.

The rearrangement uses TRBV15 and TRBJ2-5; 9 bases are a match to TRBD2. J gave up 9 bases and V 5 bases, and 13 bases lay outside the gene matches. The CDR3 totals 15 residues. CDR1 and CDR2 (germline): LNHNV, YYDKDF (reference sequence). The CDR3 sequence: CATSGRAGGLASQYF. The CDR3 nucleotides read TGTGCCACCAGCGGAAGAGCGGGAGGCCTTGCTTCCCAGTACTTC.

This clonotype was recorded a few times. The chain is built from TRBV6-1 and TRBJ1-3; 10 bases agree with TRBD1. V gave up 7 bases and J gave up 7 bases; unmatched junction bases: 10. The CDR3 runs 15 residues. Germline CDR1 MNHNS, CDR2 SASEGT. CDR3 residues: CASTPGQGVGNTIYF. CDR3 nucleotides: TGTGCCAGCACCCCCGGACAGGGGGTAGGGAACACCATATATTTT.

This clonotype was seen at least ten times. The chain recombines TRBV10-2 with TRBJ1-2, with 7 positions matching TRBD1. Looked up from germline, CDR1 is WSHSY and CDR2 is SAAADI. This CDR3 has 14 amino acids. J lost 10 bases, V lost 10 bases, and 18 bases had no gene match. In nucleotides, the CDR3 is TGCGCCACCTGGAGAACCGACAGGGCCGGGTTCTACACCTTC. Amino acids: CATWRTDRAGFYTF.

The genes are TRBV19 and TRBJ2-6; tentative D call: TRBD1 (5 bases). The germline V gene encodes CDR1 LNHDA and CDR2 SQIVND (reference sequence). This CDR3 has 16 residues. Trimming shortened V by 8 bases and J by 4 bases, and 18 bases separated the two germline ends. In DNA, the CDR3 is TGTGCCAGTGACGCAGCAGGGCCTACCGGGGCCAACGTCCTGACTTTC. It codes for CASDAAGPTGANVLTF.

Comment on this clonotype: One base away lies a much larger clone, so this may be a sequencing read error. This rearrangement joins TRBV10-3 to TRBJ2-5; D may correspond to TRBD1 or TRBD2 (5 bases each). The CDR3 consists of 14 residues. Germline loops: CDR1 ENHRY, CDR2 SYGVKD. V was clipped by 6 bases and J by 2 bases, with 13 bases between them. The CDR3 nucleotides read TGTGCCATCAGCTTAGCGTGGACACAAGAGACCCAGTACTTC. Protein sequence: CAISLAWTQETQYF.

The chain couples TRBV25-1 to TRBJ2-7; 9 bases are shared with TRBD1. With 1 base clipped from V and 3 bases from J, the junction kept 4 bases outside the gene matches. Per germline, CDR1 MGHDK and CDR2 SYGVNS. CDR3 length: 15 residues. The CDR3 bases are TGTGCCAGCAGTGAATGGACAGGGGTCGGCTACGAGCAGTACTTC. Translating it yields CASSEWTGVGYEQYF.

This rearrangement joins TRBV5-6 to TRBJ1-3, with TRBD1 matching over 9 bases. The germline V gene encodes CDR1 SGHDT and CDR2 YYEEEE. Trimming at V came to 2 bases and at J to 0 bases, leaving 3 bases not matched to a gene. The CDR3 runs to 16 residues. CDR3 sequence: CASSFGTGNSGNTIYF. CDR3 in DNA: TGTGCCAGCAGCTTCGGGACAGGGAACTCTGGAAACACCATATATTTT.

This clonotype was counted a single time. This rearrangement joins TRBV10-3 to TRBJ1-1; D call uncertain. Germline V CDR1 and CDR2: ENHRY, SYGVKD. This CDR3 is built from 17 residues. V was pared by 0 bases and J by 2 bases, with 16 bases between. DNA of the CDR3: TGTGCCATCAGTGAGTCGATGCTTTGGCACGGAAACACTGAAGCTTTCTTT. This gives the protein CAISESMLWHGNTEAFF.

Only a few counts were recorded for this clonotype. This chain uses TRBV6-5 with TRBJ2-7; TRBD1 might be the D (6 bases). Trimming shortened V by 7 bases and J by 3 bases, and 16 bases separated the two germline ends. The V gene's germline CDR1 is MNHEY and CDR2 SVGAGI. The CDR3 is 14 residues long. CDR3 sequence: CASTYGRGGYEQYF. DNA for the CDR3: TGTGCCAGCACCTATGGGAGAGGGGGCTACGAGCAGTACTTC.